The 10 T cell receptor beta chains below come from one sample, sequenced in a study of early T cells in non-severe SARS-CoV-2 infection. MiXCR was run by TCRdb on the 5' RACE reads, yielding one entry per CDR3 protein. This sample yields some 21,000 distinct CDR3 sequences, of which 4.5% to 5.5% are seen a single time; around a tenth belongs to the top ten. Material: whole blood. The source is an adult who was a healthcare worker with PCR-confirmed SARS-CoV-2 infection or an uninfected control (not recorded which).

This clonotype turned up a few times. The chain couples TRBV15 to TRBJ2-1; 13 positions match TRBD2. Germline V gene lookup returns CDR1 LNHNV and CDR2 YYDKDF (reference sequence). V lost 2 bases to trimming and J lost 8 bases; unmatched junction nucleotides: 6. The CDR3 extends over 16 amino acids. The CDR3 region is CATSRPWTSGSDEQFF. DNA of the CDR3: TGTGCCACCAGCAGACCTTGGACTAGCGGGAGTGATGAGCAGTTCTTC.

This clonotype showed up many times. V usage is TRBV12-3 or TRBV12-4 and J usage is TRBJ2-1; D gene ambiguous. The V and J ends lost 8 bases and 1 base respectively, with 18 bases between them. The CDR3 spans 16 residues. CDR3 in amino acids: CASLTIRRDSYNEQFF. In nucleotides, the CDR3 is TGTGCCAGCCTTACGATTAGGCGAGATTCCTACAATGAGCAGTTCTTC.

This clonotype was found many times. The V gene is TRBV3-1, the J gene TRBJ2-1; D is possibly TRBD1 or TRBD2 (5 bases each). CDR3 size: 15 residues. The germline V and J ends were trimmed by 1 base and 5 bases, with 12 bases remaining between them. Germline-derived CDR1 and CDR2 are LGHDT and YNNKEL (reference sequence). CDR3 DNA: TGTGCCAGCAGCCAAGGGGGACGTTGGAACAATGAGCAGTTCTTC. It is translated as CASSQGGRWNNEQFF.

This clonotype was seen only a few times. The chain couples TRBV6-4 to TRBJ2-1, with D perhaps TRBD1 (6 bases). V lost 2 bases and J lost 7, with 18 bases in between. This CDR3 comprises 16 residues. Per the germline V gene, CDR1 is MRHNA and CDR2 is SNTAGT. CDR3 sequence: CASSDIQGIRVNEQFF. As DNA, the CDR3 is TGTGCCAGCAGTGACATACAGGGCATACGAGTGAATGAGCAGTTCTTC.

This clonotype occurred many times. V and J are TRBV7-3 and TRBJ2-2; D may be TRBD1 or TRBD2 (5 bases each). This CDR3 is built from 17 residues. With 5 bases removed from V and 6 bases from J, the gap between germline ends came to 22 bases. The germline gives CDR1 SGHTA, CDR2 FQGTGA. In nucleotides, the CDR3 is TGTGCCAGCAGCCCAACTAATACCGCAGGGCGGGCCGGGGAGCTGTTTTTT. Translation gives CASSPTNTAGRAGELFF.

The V and J genes are TRBV3-1 and TRBJ2-3; the D is unclear. V lost 1 base and J 2 bases, leaving 1 base between the germline ends. CDR3 length: 12 amino acids. Germline CDR1 is LGHDT and CDR2 is YNNKEL (reference sequence). The CDR3 nucleotides read TGTGCCAGCAGCCAAGCCACAGATACGCAGTATTTT. This gives the protein CASSQATDTQYF.

This clonotype was detected many times. The CDR3 reads CASSQGTSETDTQYF. The CDR3 DNA is TGTGCCAGCAGCCAGGGGACTAGCGAAACAGATACGCAGTATTTT. The chain employs TRBV4-2 and TRBJ2-3; 10 bases are a match to TRBD2. Trimming took 3 bases from V and 3 from J; bases not matched to a gene: 3. The CDR3 totals 15 residues. From germline, CDR1 is LGHNA and CDR2 YNFKEQ.

This clonotype was picked up many times. V gene TRBV20-1 combines with J gene TRBJ1-4, with 8 positions matching TRBD1. The CDR3 loop spans 15 amino acids. Germline CDR1 reads DFQATT; CDR2 reads SNEGSKA (reference sequence). With V trimmed by 5 bases and J by 1 base, 6 bases remained unmatched. The CDR3 sequence: CSARDRLITNEKLFF. In DNA, the CDR3 is TGCAGTGCTCGGGACAGGCTCATAACTAATGAAAAACTGTTTTTT.

This clonotype was counted a few times. The rearrangement uses TRBV6-4 and TRBJ1-1; D is perhaps TRBD1 (5 bases). Germline V CDR1 and CDR2: MRHNA, SNTAGT. The CDR3 consists of 13 residues. V was trimmed by 2 bases and J by 2 bases, leaving 6 bases between them. Here the CDR3 DNA reads TGTGCCAGCAGTGACCGGGACAACACTGAAGCTTTCTTT. Translating it yields CASSDRDNTEAFF.

With regard to this clonotype: Since a much larger clone is just one base distant, this may be a read error. The chain is built from TRBV4-1 and TRBJ1-4, with D perhaps TRBD1 (5 bases). V was cut by 0 bases and J by 5 bases, with 16 bases left in between. Germline V gene sequence: CDR1 MGHRA, CDR2 YSYEKL. This CDR3 has 17 amino acids. This CDR3 is CASSQDPGTNQNEKLFF. The CDR3 coding sequence is TGCGCCAGCAGCCAAGACCCAGGGACCAATCAAAATGAAAAACTGTTTTTT.